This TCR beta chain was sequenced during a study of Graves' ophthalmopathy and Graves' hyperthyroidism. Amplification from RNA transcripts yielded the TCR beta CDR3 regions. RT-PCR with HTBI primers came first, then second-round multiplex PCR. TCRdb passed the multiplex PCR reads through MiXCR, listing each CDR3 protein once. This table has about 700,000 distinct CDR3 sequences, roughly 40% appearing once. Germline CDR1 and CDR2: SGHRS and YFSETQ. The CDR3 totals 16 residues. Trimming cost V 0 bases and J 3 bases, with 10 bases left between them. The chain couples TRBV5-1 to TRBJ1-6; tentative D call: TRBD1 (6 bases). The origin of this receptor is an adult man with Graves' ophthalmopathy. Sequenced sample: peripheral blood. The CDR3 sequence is CASSLGTGSYNSPLHF. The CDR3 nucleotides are TGCGCCAGCAGCTTGGGCACAGGGAGCTATAATTCACCCCTCCACTTT.